Listed below are T cell receptor beta chains from one sample, sequenced in a study of T cells after posttransplantation cyclophosphamide. Assay: immunoSEQ multiplex PCR; the TCRdb copy retains only in-frame clones and omits some. The table lists under 3,000 clones, roughly four fifths of them singletons, with 20% to 25% in the top ten. Sequenced: PBMCs. The receptors were gathered from a man aged 25 to 45 with a blood cancer, CMV-positive, and with a related stem cell donor. Each CDR3 is given with its conserved first and last residue. D genes are given only for firm matches. Clone size appears in some rows only: once, few, many, or a class for an expanded clone.

TRBJ1-6,TRBV27,14,few,TRBD1,TGTGCCAGCAGTTCGAGACAGGGGAATTCACCCCTCCACTTT,CASSSRQGNSPLHF
TRBJ2-2,TRBV28,15,.,.,TGTGCCAGCAGACCGACACCCGCGAACACCGGGGAGCTGTTTTTT,CASRPTPANTGELFF
TRBJ2-2,TRBV9,14,.,.,TGTGCCAGCACCGACAGCTTAGACACCGGGGAGCTGTTTTTT,CASTDSLDTGELFF
TRBJ2-2,TRBV19,18,.,TRBD1,TGTGCCAGTAGTACGCCGACAGGGATCAGGTCAAAAACCGGGGAGCTGTTTTTT,CASSTPTGIRSKTGELFF
TRBJ2-4,TRBV5-1,17,once,TRBD2,TGCGCCAGCAGCTCACTAGCGGGGGGGCTAGCCAAAAACATTCAGTACTTC,CASSSLAGGLAKNIQYF
TRBJ1-5,TRBV4-2,15,.,.,TGTGCCAGCAGCCAAGATCCCGGAGACTATCAGCCCCAGCATTTT,CASSQDPGDYQPQHF
TRBJ2-5,TRBV7-7,15,.,TRBD2,TGTGCCAGCAGCCCCAATACGGGGGGGCAAGAGACCCAGTACTTC,CASSPNTGGQETQYF
TRBJ2-2,TRBV5-6,15,.,TRBD1,TGTGCCAGCAGCTTGATCCGACAGGGCGCCGGGGAGCTGTTTTTT,CASSLIRQGAGELFF
TRBJ2-5,TRBV28,12,medium-sized,.,TGTGCTACCCGGGAGTTCAAAGAGACCCAGTACTTC,CATREFKETQYF
TRBJ2-3,TRBV19,14,once,.,TGTGCCAGTAGTATAGGCAGTTACACAGATACGCAGTATTTT,CASSIGSYTDTQYF
TRBJ1-4,TRBV6-5,14,.,TRBD1,TGTGCCAGCAGACACGACAGGGGGCGTGAAAAACTGTTTTTT,CASRHDRGREKLFF
TRBJ1-2,TRBV6-1,18,.,.,TGTGCCAGCAGTGAAGCCCTCTCGAGGGGTGGCGCCGCGGGGGGCTACACCTTC,CASSEALSRGGAAGGYTF
TRBJ2-7,TRBV5-1,14,.,TRBD1,TGCGCCAGCAGCCCGACAGGGAATGGCTACGAGCAGTACTTC,CASSPTGNGYEQYF
TRBJ2-2,TRBV6-5,13,.,.,TGTGCCAGCAGTTTCCTAAGCGGTGGGGAGCTGTTTTTT,CASSFLSGGELFF
TRBJ2-7,TRBV5-1,16,.,.,TGCGCCAGCAGCTTGGCCGCGGCAGGGGGGAGATACGAGCAGTACTTC,CASSLAAAGGRYEQYF
TRBJ2-3,TRBV13,16,few,TRBD1,TGTGCCAGCAGCTTCCAAGGGGGCAGGGGCACAGATACGCAGTATTTT,CASSFQGGRGTDTQYF
TRBJ2-5,TRBV7-2,15,.,TRBD1,TGTGCCAGCAGCTTAGTGACAGGGGAACAAGAGACCCAGTACTTC,CASSLVTGEQETQYF
TRBJ2-3,TRBV13,16,.,.,TGTGCCAGCAGCTTATCCCCGGGAATTGACACAGATACGCAGTATTTT,CASSLSPGIDTDTQYF
TRBJ1-4,TRBV6-1,14,.,TRBD1,TGTGCCAGCAGACACGACAGGGGGCGTGAAAAACTGTTTTTT,CASRHDRGREKLFF
TRBJ1-5,TRBV9,15,.,.,TGTGCCAGCAGCGCGACATCCTATAGCAATCAGCCCCAGCATTTT,CASSATSYSNQPQHF
TRBJ2-3,TRBV5-1,13,.,.,TGCGCCAGCGGGACTGGAAGCACAGATACGCAGTATTTT,CASGTGSTDTQYF
TRBJ1-2,TRBV2,16,.,.,TGTGCCAGTGGGCCGAGCAGGGACTGGGAAAACTATGGCTACACCTTC,CASGPSRDWENYGYTF
TRBJ2-3,TRBV7-2,16,.,TRBD2,TGTGCCAGCAGCTTGGCTAGCGGGACGGGCACAGATACGCAGTATTTT,CASSLASGTGTDTQYF
TRBJ2-3,TRBV5-1,16,.,TRBD1,TGCGCCAGCAGACTAGGGGACAGGGCTAGCACAGATACGCAGTATTTT,CASRLGDRASTDTQYF
TRBJ2-5,TRBV12-5,13,.,TRBD1,TGTGCTAGTGGTGTGGACAGGGGTGAGACCCAGTACTTC,CASGVDRGETQYF
TRBJ2-7,TRBV5-1,16,.,.,TGCGCCAGCAGCCTGGGACCGACGGGTTCCTCCTACGAGCAGTACTTC,CASSLGPTGSSYEQYF
TRBJ1-2,TRBV5-1,14,.,TRBD1,TGCGCCAGCAGCTTGGATGGGACAGCTTATGGCTACACCTTC,CASSLDGTAYGYTF
TRBJ2-5,TRBV27,16,.,TRBD2,TGTGCCAGCAGTTCACTAGCGGGAGGCGGGCAAGAGACCCAGTACTTC,CASSSLAGGGQETQYF
TRBJ2-7,TRBV13,13,.,.,TGTGCCAGCAGCTTAGGGACAGGTTACGAGCAGTACTTC,CASSLGTGYEQYF
TRBJ1-1,TRBV16,14,.,.,TGTGCCAGCAGCCAATTTACAGCCAACACTGAAGCTTTCTTT,CASSQFTANTEAFF
TRBJ2-7,TRBV2,12,few,.,TGTGCCAGCAGTCCGGTCTTCTACGAGCAGTACTTC,CASSPVFYEQYF
TRBJ2-3,TRBV5-5,17,.,TRBD2,TGTGCCAGCAGCTTTCAACCGACTAGCGGGAGTGCAGATACGCAGTATTTT,CASSFQPTSGSADTQYF
TRBJ2-3,TRBV19,14,.,.,TGTGCCAGTAGTTGGGGCGGGGTGGGAAATACGCAGTATTTT,CASSWGGVGNTQYF
TRBJ2-7,TRBV7-2,16,.,.,TGTGCCAGCAGCAGAGAGGGGCCAGGGGCCGGAAACGAGCAGTACTTC,CASSREGPGAGNEQYF
TRBJ2-5,TRBV5-1,15,once,TRBD1,TGCGCCAGCAGCTTGGTTACAGGGGGCCAGGAGACCCAGTACTTC,CASSLVTGGQETQYF
TRBJ2-5,TRBV4-3,16,once,TRBD1,TGCGCCAGCAGCCACCACGGGACAGGACGACAAGAGACCCAGTACTTC,CASSHHGTGRQETQYF
TRBJ2-1,TRBV5-1,15,.,TRBD2,TGCGCCAGCAGTTACCGACTAGCGAGAGGGGATGAGCAGTTCTTC,CASSYRLARGDEQFF
TRBJ2-1,TRBV19,16,.,TRBD2,TGTGCCAGTGCCCCCTCTAGCGGGATCTCCTACAATGAGCAGTTCTTC,CASAPSSGISYNEQFF
TRBJ1-1,TRBV18,15,.,TRBD1,TGTGCCAGCTCACCACCGGACAGGGGTTACACTGAAGCTTTCTTT,CASSPPDRGYTEAFF
TRBJ2-2,TRBV10-3,14,.,.,TGTGCCATCAGGCGGGACAGTAACACCGGGGAGCTGTTTTTT,CAIRRDSNTGELFF
TRBJ1-5,TRBV5-1,15,.,.,TGCGCCAGCAGCTTGGGAGGCGCGGGGCATCAGCCCCAGCATTTT,CASSLGGAGHQPQHF
TRBJ2-7,TRBV13,16,.,TRBD2,TGTGCCAGCAGCTTAAACGGACTAGCGGGATCGGACGAGCAGTACTTC,CASSLNGLAGSDEQYF
TRBJ2-7,TRBV19,13,.,.,TGTGCCAGTAGTATCGGGGGCTCCTACGAGCAGTACTTC,CASSIGGSYEQYF
TRBJ2-1,TRBV19,14,.,TRBD2,TGTGCCAGTCGTCGGGCTAGCGGATACAATGAGCAGTTCTTC,CASRRASGYNEQFF
TRBJ2-3,TRBV19,17,.,.,TGTGCCAGTAGTACATCACACCAGGGGCCCTTGACAGATACGCAGTATTTT,CASSTSHQGPLTDTQYF